These T cell receptor beta chains were read from a single sample in a study of shared clonotypes between healthy human individuals. Libraries were prepared by immunoSEQ multiplex PCR; TCRdb keeps only in-frame clonotypes and omits some of them. In the table there are roughly 1,600,000 clones, approximately 98.5% of which are singletons. The sample comprised naive CD4+ T cells sorted from blood. The receptors stem from a man aged 25-45 years in good health. CDR3s include the opening cysteine and the closing phenylalanine or tryptophan. Fields, in order: CDR3 length, D gene, clone size, J gene, V gene, CDR3 protein, CDR3 DNA. A D gene is named only where the DNA matches it firmly. The size field is filled for only some rows; it gives once, few, many or a size class.

len: 14; d_gene: NA; abundance: NA; j_gene: TRBJ2-7; v_gene: TRBV18; CDR3aa: CASSPGTADYEQYF; CDR3nt: TGTGCCAGCTCACCAGGGACCGCAGACTACGAGCAGTACTTC
len: 16; d_gene: TRBD2; abundance: once; j_gene: TRBJ2-2; v_gene: TRBV11-2; CDR3aa: CASIDYSGSEAGELFF; CDR3nt: TGTGCCAGCATCGACTATAGCGGGAGCGAGGCCGGGGAGCTGTTTTTT
len: 15; d_gene: NA; abundance: NA; j_gene: TRBJ2-3; v_gene: TRBV7-2; CDR3aa: CASSLLREGTDTQYF; CDR3nt: TGTGCCAGCAGCTTGTTGCGGGAAGGTACAGATACGCAGTATTTT
len: 13; d_gene: NA; abundance: NA; j_gene: TRBJ2-2; v_gene: TRBV29-1; CDR3aa: CSIKLGGPGELFF; CDR3nt: TGCAGCATCAAGCTCGGGGGTCCCGGGGAGCTGTTTTTT
len: 13; d_gene: NA; abundance: NA; j_gene: TRBJ2-7; v_gene: TRBV5-1; CDR3aa: CASSLDPSGEQYF; CDR3nt: TGCGCCAGCAGTCTAGACCCAAGCGGCGAGCAGTACTTC
len: 11; d_gene: NA; abundance: NA; j_gene: TRBJ2-7; v_gene: TRBV19; CDR3aa: CASRQGYEQYF; CDR3nt: TGTGCCAGTAGGCAGGGTTACGAGCAGTACTTC
len: 14; d_gene: NA; abundance: NA; j_gene: TRBJ1-5; v_gene: TRBV7-8; CDR3aa: CASSLAGTHWTQHF; CDR3nt: TGTGCCAGCAGCTTAGCGGGGACTCATTGGACCCAGCATTTT
len: 15; d_gene: TRBD1; abundance: NA; j_gene: TRBJ2-1; v_gene: TRBV5-1; CDR3aa: CASRRGTGEYNEQFF; CDR3nt: TGCGCCAGCAGACGGGGTACAGGGGAGTACAATGAGCAGTTCTTC
len: 16; d_gene: TRBD1; abundance: NA; j_gene: TRBJ2-3; v_gene: TRBV7-8; CDR3aa: CASSLMGQGGTDTQYF; CDR3nt: TGTGCCAGCAGCTTAATGGGACAGGGGGGCACAGATACGCAGTATTTT
len: 17; d_gene: NA; abundance: NA; j_gene: TRBJ2-7; v_gene: TRBV4-2; CDR3aa: CASSQEGGSDRRYEQYF; CDR3nt: TGTGCCAGCAGCCAAGAAGGGGGATCGGACAGACGGTACGAGCAGTACTTC
len: 14; d_gene: TRBD1; abundance: NA; j_gene: TRBJ2-7; v_gene: TRBV28; CDR3aa: CASSLDRVRDEQYF; CDR3nt: TGTGCCAGCAGTTTAGACAGGGTTAGGGACGAGCAGTACTTC
len: 15; d_gene: TRBD1; abundance: NA; j_gene: TRBJ1-5; v_gene: TRBV28; CDR3aa: CASSPTGHDNQPQHF; CDR3nt: TGTGCCAGCAGTCCGACAGGGCATGACAATCAGCCCCAGCATTTT
len: 15; d_gene: TRBD2; abundance: NA; j_gene: TRBJ2-1; v_gene: TRBV10-3; CDR3aa: CAISPTSGSYNEQFF; CDR3nt: TGTGCCATCAGCCCTACTAGCGGGAGCTACAATGAGCAGTTCTTC
len: 16; d_gene: TRBD2; abundance: NA; j_gene: TRBJ2-5; v_gene: TRBV18; CDR3aa: CASSVRRTSGGETQYF; CDR3nt: TGTGCCAGCTCCGTGAGGAGGACTAGCGGAGGCGAGACCCAGTACTTC
len: 12; d_gene: NA; abundance: NA; j_gene: TRBJ1-5; v_gene: TRBV18; CDR3aa: CASSPEGEAQHF; CDR3nt: TGTGCCAGCTCACCAGAGGGGGAGGCCCAGCATTTT
len: 14; d_gene: NA; abundance: NA; j_gene: TRBJ2-1; v_gene: TRBV9; CDR3aa: CASSPMGSANEQFF; CDR3nt: TGTGCCAGCAGCCCGATGGGTTCCGCGAATGAGCAGTTCTTC
len: 15; d_gene: NA; abundance: NA; j_gene: TRBJ2-1; v_gene: TRBV2; CDR3aa: CASSEARGTYNEQFF; CDR3nt: TGTGCCAGCAGTGAAGCCAGGGGAACCTACAATGAGCAGTTCTTC
len: 15; d_gene: NA; abundance: NA; j_gene: TRBJ1-1; v_gene: TRBV30; CDR3aa: CAWSARRGRNTEAFF; CDR3nt: TGTGCCTGGAGTGCCCGACGGGGGAGGAACACTGAAGCTTTCTTT
len: 12; d_gene: NA; abundance: NA; j_gene: TRBJ2-2; v_gene: TRBV9; CDR3aa: CASSVDAGELFF; CDR3nt: TGTGCCAGCAGCGTAGATGCGGGGGAGCTGTTTTTT
len: 13; d_gene: NA; abundance: NA; j_gene: TRBJ1-1; v_gene: TRBV9; CDR3aa: CASTPLGVTEAFF; CDR3nt: TGTGCCAGCACCCCCCTGGGGGTCACTGAAGCTTTCTTT
len: 13; d_gene: NA; abundance: NA; j_gene: TRBJ2-7; v_gene: TRBV5-4; CDR3aa: CASSRDFSYEQYF; CDR3nt: TGTGCCAGCAGCCGAGACTTCTCCTACGAGCAGTACTTC
len: 16; d_gene: NA; abundance: NA; j_gene: TRBJ2-7; v_gene: TRBV12-2; CDR3aa: CASRLGGPSGNYEQYF; CDR3nt: TGTGCAAGTCGCTTGGGCGGCCCTAGCGGGAACTACGAGCAGTACTTC
len: 13; d_gene: NA; abundance: NA; j_gene: TRBJ2-3; v_gene: TRBV6-5; CDR3aa: CASSPGVTDTQYF; CDR3nt: TGTGCCAGCAGCCCCGGGGTCACAGATACGCAGTATTTT